The T cell receptor (beta chain) described here comes from a study of vaccination and CD4 T cells after COVID-19. Looking at the study overall: The authors used overlapping spike peptides from SARS-CoV-2, HCoV-NL63, HCoV-OC43 and HCoV-229E to stimulate cells.

Germline V gives CDR1 MGHRA, CDR2 YSYEKL. The CDR3 extends over 12 amino acids. V was trimmed by 4 bases and J by 0 bases, leaving 3 bases between them. As for treatment: approximately nine-day PBMC culture with coronavirus spike peptide pools or control peptides (ViraFEST assay). An Oncomine TCR Beta short-read assay was used to sequence the DNA from cultured CD4+ T cells. Via MiXCR, TCRdb re-called the PCR reads, giving one row per CDR3 protein. The sample has about 15,000 distinct CDR3 sequences, 48% seen once. Concerning this clonotype: Its antigen remains unknown.

Material: CD4+ T cells from blood, cultured in vitro, obtained before SARS-CoV-2 vaccination. The sequence derives from a human donor who had recovered from COVID-19. The V call is TRBV4-1, the J call TRBJ2-5; the D is unclear. Here the CDR3 DNA reads TGCGCCAGCAGCCGCAACCAAGAGACCCAGTACTTC. It translates to CASSRNQETQYF.